This T cell receptor beta chain was sequenced during a study of T-cell reconstitution after alpha-beta-depleted transplantation in children. Researchers prepared the TCRbeta library using unique molecular identifiers, the study reports. MiXCR, run by TCRdb on the PCR reads, gives a single entry per CDR3 protein. Of over 70,000 distinct CDR3 sequences detected, roughly 8% appear once; the ten largest clones hold approximately 6.6%. The V and J ends lost 3 bases and 4 bases, in that order; junction bases with no gene match: 11. The germline V gene encodes CDR1 DFQATT and CDR2 SNEGSKA (reference sequence). This CDR3 is 15 amino acids long. This clonotype was recorded many times.

The source of this sequence is a human donor who donated a stem cell graft to a child with congenital amegakaryocytic thrombocytopenia. This sequence joins TRBV20-1 and TRBJ2-7, with TRBD2 identical over 8 bases. The material sequenced was PBMCs from the stem cell graft donor, taken from the stem cell graft. CDR3 DNA: TGCAGTGCTAGGAGGAGGGGGACTAGTAGTTACGAGCAGTACTTC. Translating gives CSARRRGTSSYEQYF.